This T cell receptor (beta chain) was obtained from a study of identical twins. The CDR3 is 15 residues long. V shed 4 bases and J 8 bases; nucleotides not matched to a gene: 7. Germline V gene lookup returns CDR1 SGHTA and CDR2 FQGTGA. This clonotype was found a few times. TCRdb independently ran MiXCR on the 5' RACE reads; one entry per CDR3 protein. Of approximately 210,000 distinct CDR3 sequences in the sample, around 15% were seen once. This same sample was also part of a study on T cells expressing NK-cell markers.

The source material was CD8+ T cells sorted from blood. This sequence originates from a woman between 18 and 29 years old in good health. The V gene is TRBV7-3, the J gene TRBJ1-6; 8 bases map to TRBD1. The CDR3 sequence: CASSSKTGEDSPLHF. The CDR3 DNA sequence: TGTGCCAGCAGCTCAAAGACAGGGGAGGATTCACCCCTCCACTTT.